The 29 T cell receptor beta chains below were found in one sample sequenced in a study of glioma-infiltrating T cells. The iRepertoire nested amplicon-rescue multiplex PCR amplified TCR alpha and beta CDR3s from RNA. In TCRdb, the multiplex PCR reads were re-called with MiXCR into one record per CDR3 protein. The sample includes 15,000 to 20,000 distinct CDR3 sequences, about three fifths of them seen just once. Sequencing was carried out using glioma tissue, nonneoplastic brain tissue, or PBMCs (not recorded which). These receptors were obtained from a human donor with low-grade glioma or glioblastoma, undergoing nonglioma brain surgery, or in good health (not recorded which).

Worth noting for this clonotype: A junction boundary mismatches the germline segment, possibly from a read error. The chain recombines TRBV6-2 or TRBV6-3 with TRBJ2-4; D remains unclear. The CDR3 runs 13 residues. Germline V gives CDR1 MNHEY, CDR2 SVGEGT. The CDR3 here is CASDLIGSNIQYF. In nucleotides, the CDR3 is TGTGCCAGCGACCTGATCGGATCGAACATCCAGTACTTC.

This rearrangement joins TRBV20-1 to TRBJ2-7; 13 positions match TRBD2. Germline V gene data show CDR1 as DFQATT and CDR2 as SNEGSKA (reference sequence). This CDR3 comprises 18 residues. Trimming cost V 5 bases and J 2 bases; bases outside gene matches: 15. In DNA form, the CDR3 reads TGCAGTGCTCTTCTTAGTGGACTAGCGGGAGTAGTCGCCTACGAGCAGTACTTC. The encoded protein is CSALLSGLAGVVAYEQYF.

By sample share, this clonotype is large. The chain employs TRBV27 and TRBJ2-7; D gene unclear. Trimming took 0 bases from V and 4 from J, leaving 10 bases between them. The germline gives CDR1 MNHEY, CDR2 SMNVEV (reference sequence). The CDR3 is made up of 14 amino acids. The CDR3 sequence is CASSLSLQSYEQYF. In DNA, the CDR3 is TGTGCCAGCAGTTTATCCCTTCAGTCTTACGAGCAGTACTTC.

V is TRBV6-1 and J is TRBJ2-3, with D hard to call. Germline CDR1 is MNHNS and CDR2 is SASEGT. V lost 8 bases and J lost 3, with 6 bases in between. This CDR3 has 11 amino acids. Written as DNA, the CDR3 is TGTGCCAGCGCGCGGACAGATACGCAGTATTTT. Amino acid sequence: CASARTDTQYF.

CDR3 sequence reads: CASSQDPGETQYF. CDR3 nucleotide sequence: TGCGCCAGCAGCCAAGACCCCGGAGAGACCCAGTACTTC. The chain combines TRBV4-3 with TRBJ2-5; no clear D gene. CDR1 and CDR2 from the germline V gene are LGHNA and YSLEER. The CDR3 length is 13 residues. Trimming stripped 0 bases from V and 4 bases from J, with 6 bases between.

Notes on this clonotype: At one end, the junction sequence differs from germline, possibly due to a read error. In nucleotides, the CDR3 is TGTGCCAGCAGTTCTCCGGGACAGGTCCTCTTC. Protein sequence: CASSSPGQVLF. The chain uses TRBV6-1 and TRBJ2-5; 8 bases line up with TRBD1. The CDR3 runs 11 residues. Germline CDR1 MNHNS, CDR2 SASEGT.

The chain couples TRBV18 to TRBJ2-3, with 7 nucleotides matching TRBD2. This CDR3 is 16 amino acids long. CDR1 is KGHSH, CDR2 LQKENI, per germline. V shed 6 bases, J shed 2 bases, and the junction held 11 bases outside the gene matches. The CDR3 loop reads CASSYRGGSNTDTQYF. For the CDR3, the DNA is TGTGCCAGCTCTTACCGCGGGGGTTCTAACACAGATACGCAGTATTTT.

This clonotype appeared once. V is TRBV20-1 and J is TRBJ1-1, with D tentatively TRBD1 (5 bases). The ends were cut back, 0 bases at V and 4 bases at J, with 15 bases in the middle. The V gene's germline CDR1 is DFQATT and CDR2 SNEGSKA (reference sequence). The CDR3 length is 15 residues. Here the CDR3 reads CSARDPGTFGTEAFF. CDR3 nucleotides: TGCAGTGCTAGAGATCCCGGGACCTTCGGCACTGAAGCTTTCTTT.

The CDR3 protein is CSARKGHNNSPLHF. The CDR3, as DNA: TGCAGTGCTAGAAAGGGACATAATAATTCACCCCTCCACTTT. The rearrangement joins TRBV20-1 to TRBJ1-6, with a weak D call TRBD1 (6 bases). Germline V CDR1 and CDR2: DFQATT, SNEGSKA (reference sequence). This CDR3 is built from 14 residues. Trimming took 2 bases from V and 5 from J, leaving 10 bases between them.

V gene TRBV20-1 combines with J gene TRBJ2-7, with D perhaps matching TRBD1 or TRBD2 (5 bases each). Looked up from germline, CDR1 is DFQATT and CDR2 is SNEGSKA (reference sequence). Trimming removed 0 bases from V and 4 bases from J, with 13 bases in between. This CDR3 has 14 residues. In DNA form, the CDR3 reads TGCAGTGCTAGAGATCTGGGGCGCGGGTACGAGCAGTACTTC. This codes for CSARDLGRGYEQYF.

V usage is TRBV10-3 and J usage is TRBJ2-1; 10 bases agree with TRBD2. This CDR3 spans 16 amino acids. Germline loops: CDR1 ENHRY, CDR2 SYGVKD. Trimming took 6 bases from V and 5 from J; bases not matched to a gene: 10. In DNA, the CDR3 is TGTGCCATCAGCTCCCTGGGACTAGCGATAGACAATGAGCAGTTCTTC. Translated, it gives CAISSLGLAIDNEQFF.

This chain links TRBV27 with TRBJ2-7; D perhaps matches TRBD1 (6 bases). The CDR3 loop spans 16 amino acids. CDR1 is MNHEY, CDR2 SMNVEV, per germline (reference sequence). The V end lost 5 bases, the J end lost 3 bases, and 20 bases lay between the germline ends. As DNA, the CDR3 is TGTGCCAGCAGTCCCGGGACAAGGATGAAGCACTACGAGCAGTACTTC. Amino acids: CASSPGTRMKHYEQYF.

This sequence joins TRBV20-1 and TRBJ1-2; TRBD1 matches at 8 bases. The CDR3 totals 16 residues. From germline, CDR1 is DFQATT and CDR2 SNEGSKA (reference sequence). V shed 3 bases and J 3 bases; nucleotides not matched to a gene: 12. The CDR3 region is CSASSSPGQGHYGYTF. The CDR3, as DNA: TGCAGTGCTAGCTCCTCCCCCGGACAGGGCCACTATGGCTACACCTTC.

This rearrangement joins TRBV27 to TRBJ1-2; TRBD1 is a possible D gene (5 bases). Trimming took off 5 bases at V and 3 bases at J, with 19 bases between the two ends. The CDR3 extends over 16 amino acids. Germline CDR1 reads MNHEY; CDR2 reads SMNVEV (reference sequence). CDR3 in amino acids: CASSLKYTGRDYGYTF. The CDR3 bases are TGTGCCAGCAGTCTAAAATACACGGGACGCGACTATGGCTACACCTTC.

About this clonotype: This may come from a read error, since a much larger clone is one base off. This sequence joins TRBV27 and TRBJ1-1; D unresolved. This CDR3 has 11 amino acids. V shed 6 bases and J shed 6 bases, with 8 bases lying between them. The germline CDR1 and CDR2 sequences are MNHEY and SMNVEV (reference sequence). As DNA, the CDR3 is TGTGCCAGCAGGGACGTCTCTGAAGCTTTCTTT. Its translation is CASRDVSEAFF.

This clonotype was recorded many times. The V call is TRBV7-3, the J call TRBJ1-6; D may be TRBD1 (5 bases). The germline CDR1 and CDR2 sequences are SGHTA and FQGTGA. Trimming removed 1 base at V and 6 bases at J, with 13 bases between. The CDR3 loop spans 16 amino acids. The DNA for the CDR3 is TGTGCCAGCAGCTTAATGGGGCGGGGGACTAATTCACCCCTCCACTTT. Translation: CASSLMGRGTNSPLHF.

Concerning this clonotype: The CDR3 end shows no conserved phenylalanine or tryptophan, and so a read error is likely. This chain joins TRBV20-1 and TRBJ2-1, with D unresolved. CDR1 DFQATT and CDR2 SNEGSKA come from the germline V gene (reference sequence). Trimming took off 0 bases at V and 10 bases at J, with 19 bases between the two ends. The CDR3 is 15 amino acids. The CDR3 DNA reads TGCAGTGCTAGAGAAGATTGGAAAGAGACCTACGAGCAGTTCTCC. Translation gives CSAREDWKETYEQFS.

V gene TRBV20-1 combines with J gene TRBJ1-2; no definite D call. Germline CDR1 DFQATT, CDR2 SNEGSKA (reference sequence). The CDR3 runs 12 residues. Trimming pared 3 bases from V and 12 bases from J, leaving 17 bases between. In DNA form, the CDR3 reads TGCAGTGCTAGTACGACCCTAACTAGCGACACCTTC. Protein product: CSASTTLTSDTF.

The rearrangement uses TRBV20-1 and TRBJ1-2; possible D gene TRBD1, 5 bases. Germline CDR1 reads DFQATT; CDR2 reads SNEGSKA (reference sequence). The V end was cut by 3 bases, the J end by 8 bases, with 10 bases between. This CDR3 contains 11 residues. CDR3 DNA: TGCAGTGCTAGGGGGGAGCGGGGCTACACCTTC. This sequence encodes CSARGERGYTF.

V and J are TRBV25-1 and TRBJ1-6; weak D call: TRBD1 (5 bases). Germline CDR1 and CDR2: MGHDK and SYGVNS. The CDR3 totals 14 residues. Trimming removed 5 bases from V and 8 bases from J, with 13 bases in between. CDR3 in amino acids: CASSITGRDSPLHF. The CDR3 nucleotides are TGTGCCAGCAGTATTACGGGACGGGATTCACCCCTCCACTTT.

As concerns this clonotype: A read error is possible here, since a much larger clone lies one base away. The chain has TRBV2 and TRBJ1-5; tentatively, D is TRBD1 (5 bases). The CDR3 runs 15 residues. Germline V gene lookup returns CDR1 SNHLY and CDR2 FYNNEI. The DNA of the CDR3 is TGTGCCAGCAGTGAAGGACAGAATAGCAATCAGCCCCGGCATTTT. Translated, it gives CASSEGQNSNQPRHF.

V is TRBV20-1 and J is TRBJ1-1; 8 nucleotides line up with TRBD1. V lost 2 bases and J lost 6; bases outside the gene matches: 11. The CDR3 totals 15 residues. Germline-derived CDR1 and CDR2 are DFQATT and SNEGSKA (reference sequence). This chain's CDR3 is CSARIPTGARAEAFF. The CDR3 coding sequence is TGCAGTGCTAGAATACCGACAGGGGCGCGGGCTGAAGCTTTCTTT.

The genes are TRBV14 and TRBJ1-2; the D gene is possibly TRBD1 (5 bases). The CDR3 is made up of 13 amino acids. Germline V CDR1 and CDR2: SGHDN, FVKESK. Trimming stripped 1 base from V and 4 bases from J, with 7 bases between. The CDR3 DNA sequence: TGTGCCAGCAGCCAAGGCGGGGGCTATGGCTACACCTTC. Translated: CASSQGGGYGYTF.

The rearrangement links TRBV27 to TRBJ2-5; weak D call: TRBD1 (5 bases). Per germline, CDR1 MNHEY and CDR2 SMNVEV (reference sequence). The CDR3 loop spans 14 amino acids. The CDR3 protein is CAISSPHRKETQYF. Here the CDR3 DNA reads TGTGCTATCAGTTCCCCTCACAGGAAAGAGACCCAGTACTTC.

This chain links TRBV7-2 with TRBJ2-1; tentative D call: TRBD2 (5 bases). In germline, CDR1 is SGHTA, CDR2 FQGNSA. The germline V and J ends were trimmed by 5 bases and 0 bases, with 11 bases remaining between them. This CDR3 is built from 15 residues. The CDR3 loop reads CASSGRGSSYNEQFF. The DNA of the CDR3 is TGTGCCAGCAGCGGCCGGGGAAGCTCCTACAATGAGCAGTTCTTC.

V and J are TRBV20-1 and TRBJ2-5, with 9 nucleotides matching TRBD2. The CDR3 runs 15 residues. With 0 bases clipped from V and 8 bases from J, the junction kept 10 bases outside the gene matches. CDR1 is DFQATT and CDR2 is SNEGSKA in the germline V gene (reference sequence). CDR3 sequence (DNA): TGCAGTGCTAGAGATCCGCGGGAGGGGGGAGATACCCAGTACTTC. It specifies CSARDPREGGDTQYF.

The chain couples TRBV6-2 or TRBV6-3 to TRBJ2-1; no definite D call. CDR3 size: 13 residues. The germline V gene encodes CDR1 MNHEY and CDR2 SVGEGT. The ends were cut back, 1 base at V and 9 bases at J, with 10 bases in the middle. CDR3 residues: CASSYFVTGEQFF. The DNA for the CDR3 is TGTGCCAGCAGTTACTTTGTGACGGGTGAGCAGTTCTTC.

The V call is TRBV6-2 or TRBV6-3, the J call TRBJ2-2, with TRBD2 matching 9 bases. This CDR3 has 16 amino acids. After removal of 8 bases from V and 6 bases from J, the junction contained 13 bases not matched to a gene. Germline lookup yields CDR1 MNHEY and CDR2 SVGEGT. The chain's CDR3 is CASGQSIAGAPGELFF. The CDR3, as DNA: TGTGCCAGCGGTCAATCCATAGCGGGAGCTCCCGGGGAGCTGTTTTTT.

The CDR3 nucleotides are TGTGCCAGCATCTACGTTAAGGAGCAGTTCTTC. Protein product: CASIYVKEQFF. V is TRBV6-2 or TRBV6-3 and J is TRBJ2-1, with no clear D. This CDR3 is built from 11 residues. The ends were cut back, 7 bases at V and 10 bases at J, with 11 bases in the middle. Germline V gene lookup returns CDR1 MNHEY and CDR2 SVGEGT.